The 17 T cell receptor beta chains given below trace back to one sample, sequenced in a study of human T cells and chemical hapten exposure. TCRdb itself ran the RACE reads through MiXCR, one entry per CDR3 protein. The sample contains a few hundred thousand distinct CDR3 sequences, just under 6.5% of which appear only once. Time point indicated: patch test 2, 6 weeks after DPC sensitization. Specified treatment: therapeutic diphenylcyclopropenone sensitization with weekly scalp DPC. Specimen: whole blood, collected in connection with sensitization to the hapten diphenylcyclopropenone (DPC). Receptors were obtained from a woman between 18 and 30 years old with alopecia areata. Some clones in this sample may be carry-over from other donors' samples.

This clonotype was picked up a small number of times. The chain combines TRBV20-1 with TRBJ1-1, with D maybe TRBD1 (6 bases). The CDR3 extends over 8 amino acids. Trimming pared 6 bases from V and 10 bases from J, leaving 6 bases between. Germline V gene lookup returns CDR1 DFQATT and CDR2 SNEGSKA (reference sequence). The CDR3 DNA reads as TGCAGTGCCAGGGGAGCTTTCTTT. It translates to CSARGAFF.

This clonotype was counted many times. Germline is not matched at one junction end, which may reflect a read error. The chain employs TRBV18 and TRBJ1-2; 7 nucleotides agree with TRBD1. The CDR3 is made up of 17 amino acids. Germline V gene data show CDR1 as KGHSH and CDR2 as LQKENI. The DNA of the CDR3 is TGTGCCAGCTCACCTACGGGACAGACCTTCTTCCTGGGGGCGGTACTCTTC. This codes for CASSPTGQTFFLGAVLF.

This clonotype turned up a few times. The chain combines TRBV7-9 with TRBJ1-6; possibly TRBD1 for D (5 bases). CDR3 length: 16 residues. The V end lost 4 bases, the J end lost 10 bases, and 20 bases lay between the germline ends. The germline V gene encodes CDR1 SEHNR and CDR2 FQNEAQ (reference sequence). The CDR3 DNA reads as TGTGCCAGCAGCTCCGACCGAAAGCTAGGGGTATCACCCCTCCACTTT. It is translated as CASSSDRKLGVSPLHF.

This clonotype was seen only a few times. This chain connects TRBV12-3 or TRBV12-4 to TRBJ2-7; 7 bases are a match to TRBD2. CDR3 length: 15 amino acids. V dropped 6 bases and J dropped 2; count of bases not matched to a gene: 10. The CDR3 spells CASSTSGLPPYEQYF. Written as DNA, the CDR3 is TGTGCCAGCAGCACCTCGGGACTACCTCCCTACGAGCAGTACTTC.

In this sample, this clonotype turned up many times. The CDR3 loop is CSARDLDRTYEQYF. The CDR3 DNA reads as TGCAGTGCTAGAGATCTAGACAGGACTTACGAGCAGTACTTC. The chain recombines TRBV20-1 with TRBJ2-7; D perhaps matches TRBD1 (6 bases). CDR1 DFQATT and CDR2 SNEGSKA come from the germline V gene (reference sequence). V dropped 0 bases and J dropped 4 bases, with 13 bases sitting between them. The CDR3 spans 14 residues.

This clonotype occurred a few times. The chain combines TRBV28 with TRBJ1-5; 7 nucleotides match TRBD1. This CDR3 spans 14 amino acids. V dropped 10 bases and J dropped 6; count of bases not matched to a gene: 12. Germline V lookup: CDR1 MDHEN, CDR2 SYDVKM. CDR3 nucleotides: TGTGCCACCCTCTCAGGGACAGCGGGTCAGCCCCAGCATTTT. Its translation is CATLSGTAGQPQHF.

This clonotype was detected ten times or more. The chain carries TRBV28 and TRBJ2-4; D is unclear. Germline V CDR1 and CDR2: MDHEN, SYDVKM. CDR3 length: 16 residues. V lost 3 bases and J 0 bases, leaving 12 bases between the germline ends. The chain's CDR3 is CASSLRGGVAKNIQYF. CDR3 sequence (DNA): TGTGCCAGCAGTTTGAGAGGCGGAGTAGCCAAAAACATTCAGTACTTC.

Only a few counts were recorded for this clonotype. V usage is TRBV6-1 and J usage is TRBJ1-2; 12 bases line up with TRBD1. Germline assignment: CDR1 MNHNS and CDR2 SASEGT. The CDR3 has 16 amino acids. V lost 1 base, J lost 5 bases, and 5 bases stayed unmatched. The CDR3 loop is CASSEVGTGGRYGYTF. The CDR3, as DNA: TGTGCCAGCAGTGAAGTCGGGACAGGGGGCAGGTATGGCTACACCTTC.

There are many counts of this clonotype. V usage is TRBV12-3 or TRBV12-4 and J usage is TRBJ1-1; 7 nucleotides match TRBD1. The length of the CDR3 is 14 residues. The J segment lost 0 bases and the V segment lost 6 bases, leaving 4 bases of the junction unmatched. CDR3 DNA sequence: TGTGCCAGCAGCTTACAGGGGATGAACACTGAAGCTTTCTTT. Translated: CASSLQGMNTEAFF.

Only a few counts were recorded for this clonotype. The rearrangement joins TRBV6-6 to TRBJ1-6; tentatively, D is TRBD1 (5 bases). V lost 10 bases, J lost 7 bases, and 14 bases lay in between. The CDR3 totals 13 residues. CDR1 is MNHNY, CDR2 SVGAGI, per germline (reference sequence). In DNA form, the CDR3 reads TGTGCCATTCGGGGGGGAACAAATTCACCCCTCCACTTT. The encoded protein is CAIRGGTNSPLHF.

This clonotype was picked up many times. V is TRBV2 and J is TRBJ1-5; D uncertain. This CDR3 is built from 14 residues. From germline, CDR1 is SNHLY and CDR2 FYNNEI. V was cut by 4 bases and J by 4 bases, with 11 bases left in between. This CDR3 is CASSGAGNNQPQHF. The DNA of the CDR3 is TGTGCCAGCAGTGGTGCAGGTAATAATCAGCCCCAGCATTTT. The full variable domain, in which reference TRBV2 and TRBJ1-5 provide the parts outside the CDR3, is EPEVTQTPSHQVTQMGQEVILRCVPISNHLYFYWYRQILGQKVEFLVSFYNNEISEKSEIFDDQFSVERPDGSNFTLKIRSTKLEDSAMYFCASSGAGNNQPQHFGDGTRLSIL.

This clonotype was counted ten times or more. This chain uses TRBV6-5 with TRBJ1-5; no clear D. V was clipped by 0 bases and J by 3 bases, with 9 bases between them. Germline CDR1 and CDR2: MNHEY and SVGAGI. This CDR3 comprises 15 residues. CDR3 sequence: CASSYSGGDNQPQHF. As DNA, the CDR3 is TGTGCCAGCAGTTACTCTGGAGGTGACAATCAGCCCCAGCATTTT.

This clonotype has a count of ten or more. The chain recombines TRBV5-1 with TRBJ1-2; D is ambiguous. The CDR3 consists of 14 residues. The germline V gene encodes CDR1 SGHRS and CDR2 YFSETQ. Trimming left V 1 base short and J 0 bases short, with 7 bases between. DNA for the CDR3: TGCGCCAGCAGCTTGAATAGCGCTAACTATGGCTACACCTTC. This gives the protein CASSLNSANYGYTF.

In its sample, this clonotype was seen many times. The gene calls are TRBV12-3 or TRBV12-4 and TRBJ1-6; D remains unclear. This CDR3 is 12 amino acids long. The V and J ends lost 6 bases and 6 bases respectively, with 6 bases between them. The DNA for the CDR3 is TGTGCCAGCAGCACTGGTAATTCACCCCTCCACTTT. Translation gives CASSTGNSPLHF.

This clonotype was detected many times. The chain links TRBV12-3 or TRBV12-4 to TRBJ2-6; TRBD2 is a possible D gene (5 bases). The CDR3 loop spans 15 amino acids. V shed 5 bases and J shed 2 bases, with 10 bases lying between them. The CDR3 here is CASSPGYAGANVLTF. CDR3 DNA: TGTGCCAGCAGTCCGGGGTACGCTGGGGCCAACGTCCTGACTTTC.

This clonotype showed up just a few times. This chain joins TRBV28 and TRBJ2-7, with D hard to call. V was shortened by 7 bases and J by 3 bases, with 7 bases between the two germline ends. The CDR3 has 11 residues. Germline values: CDR1 MDHEN, CDR2 SYDVKM. The chain's CDR3 is CASTTHYEQYF. The CDR3 DNA reads TGTGCCAGCACTACCCACTACGAGCAGTACTTC.

The V gene is TRBV5-1, the J gene TRBJ2-1, with 7 positions matching TRBD1. This CDR3 region has 14 residues. Germline CDR1 and CDR2: SGHRS and YFSETQ. J gave up 5 bases and V 0 bases, and 2 bases lay outside the gene matches. The DNA of the CDR3 is TGCGCCAGCAGCTTGGGTGGGACAGACAATGAGCAGTTCTTC. This codes for CASSLGGTDNEQFF.